This entry is about one TCR beta chain. Its specificity is not known. This CDR3 comprises 15 residues. The ends lost 6 bases at V and 1 base at J; junction bases unmatched: 6. CDR1 and CDR2 from the germline V gene are MNHEY and SVGAGI. The source of the sample is a study of cytomegalovirus exposure and HLA in healthy donors. Use of 60 Vbeta and 13 Jbeta primers characterized the PCR. Using immunoSEQ multiplex PCR, the repertoire was profiled, and TCRdb retains in-frame clones only, with some absent. The repertoire holds 100,000 or so clones, with around 84% as singletons. Regarding donors, all were healthy bone marrow donors. Whole-study results and caveats: Highly shared variants forming one cluster were likely a sequencing artifact.

This sequence was found in a human donor in good health. The specimen was PBMCs. The genes are TRBV6-5 and TRBJ2-7; 10 bases match TRBD2. In nucleotides, the CDR3 is TGTGCCAGCAGCTCGGGACTAGCGAAATCCTACGAGCAGTACTTC. Protein product: CASSSGLAKSYEQYF.